What follows are 31 T cell receptor beta chains derived from one specimen sequenced in a study of T cell clonotyping in hematopoietic cell transplantation. TCRdb's table, derived via immunoSEQ multiplex PCR, lists solely in-frame clones and lacks some. This table has about 26,000 clones, approximately 80% appearing once. Documented time point: recipient sample about 28 days before transplant, after cytoreduction. The sequenced sample was peripheral blood mononuclear cells, obtained before stem cell transplant. The receptors originated from a woman aged 55-70 years with acute myeloid leukemia. Some clones in this sample may be carry-over from other donors' samples.

The chain employs TRBV15 and TRBJ2-7, with 8 bases lining up with TRBD1. V was pared by 3 bases and J by 5 bases, with 6 bases of the junction left unmatched. The length of the CDR3 is 14 residues. CDR1 is LNHNV and CDR2 is YYDKDF in the germline V gene (reference sequence). The CDR3 coding sequence is TGTGCCACCAGCAGGCCGACAGGGGTCGACGAGCAGTACTTC. Its protein is CATSRPTGVDEQYF.

V gene TRBV19 combines with J gene TRBJ1-2; weak D call: TRBD1 (6 bases). CDR1 and CDR2 (germline): LNHDA, SQIVND (reference sequence). CDR3 length: 14 amino acids. V was pared by 0 bases and J by 7 bases, with 12 bases between. For the CDR3, the DNA is TGTGCCAGTAGTATAGATCTACAGGGCGGTGGCTACACCTTC. Protein product: CASSIDLQGGGYTF.

The chain is built from TRBV11-1 and TRBJ2-1; the match to TRBD2 covers 8 bases. The V and J ends lost 4 bases and 4 bases, in that order; junction bases with no gene match: 12. Germline lookup yields CDR1 SGHAT and CDR2 FQDESV (reference sequence). This CDR3 comprises 17 residues. Written as DNA, the CDR3 is TGTGCCAGCAGCTCCTCCGGGACTAGGGTCCCTTACAATGAGCAGTTCTTC. This encodes CASSSSGTRVPYNEQFF.

In its sample, this clone was seen once. V usage is TRBV4-3 and J usage is TRBJ2-1, with D possibly called TRBD1 or TRBD2 (5 bases each). This CDR3 region has 13 residues. From germline, CDR1 is LGHNA and CDR2 YSLEER. The ends were cut back, 1 base at V and 16 bases at J, with 17 bases in the middle. For the CDR3, the DNA is TGCGCCAGCAGCCAAGTACCGGGACGCAGAAGATTCTTC. Translation gives CASSQVPGRRRFF.

The gene calls are TRBV28 and TRBJ1-3; perhaps TRBD1 as D (6 bases). V lost 4 bases and J 1 base, leaving 20 bases between the germline ends. The CDR3 covers 18 residues. Germline V gene data show CDR1 as MDHEN and CDR2 as SYDVKM. CDR3 sequence reads: CASSSTSRGRGSGNTIYF. The DNA of the CDR3 is TGTGCCAGCAGTTCTACGTCCAGGGGCCGTGGGTCTGGAAACACCATATATTTT.

This clone was seen a single time. J is TRBJ1-5 and V is TRBV7-8, with 8 bases identical to TRBD1. Germline V lookup: CDR1 SGHVS, CDR2 FQNEAQ. CDR3 length: 16 residues. The trim removed 5 bases at V and 0 bases at J, leaving 6 bases unmatched. The CDR3 region is CASSTTTGVSNQPQHF. The CDR3 DNA follows: TGTGCCAGCAGCACAACGACAGGGGTTAGCAATCAGCCCCAGCATTTT.

This chain joins TRBV7-9 and TRBJ2-7; 7 bases align to TRBD1. Germline trimming cut 7 bases from V and 6 bases from J; bases unmatched to any gene: 12. Germline V gene sequence: CDR1 SEHNR, CDR2 FQNEAQ (reference sequence). The CDR3 totals 14 residues. The CDR3 DNA reads TGTGCCAGCAACCCCGGGACAGCGACGGGCGAGCAGTACTTC. It yields the protein CASNPGTATGEQYF.

This clone has just one count. J is TRBJ1-1 and V is TRBV5-1; no clear D. This CDR3 region has 15 residues. The V and J ends lost 0 bases and 4 bases respectively, with 13 bases between them. The germline gives CDR1 SGHRS, CDR2 YFSETQ. In DNA form, the CDR3 reads TGCGCCAGCAGCTTGGTCGCGCTGGTGGTCACTGAAGCTTTCTTT. Translation: CASSLVALVVTEAFF.

This chain links TRBV19 with TRBJ2-5; TRBD2 matches 8 bases. The CDR3 is 15 residues long. From germline, CDR1 is LNHDA and CDR2 SQIVND (reference sequence). Trimming cost V 3 bases and J 4 bases; bases outside gene matches: 7. CDR3 DNA sequence: TGTGCCAGTAGTATCCCCACTAGCGGTTCAGAGACCCAGTACTTC. Its translation: CASSIPTSGSETQYF.

V is TRBV27 and J is TRBJ2-7; a possible D gene is TRBD2 (5 bases). Germline assignment: CDR1 MNHEY and CDR2 SMNVEV (reference sequence). This CDR3 has 14 residues. V dropped 1 base and J dropped 1 base, with 8 bases sitting between them. The CDR3 DNA follows: TGTGCCAGCAGTTTATTCAGCGGATCCTACGAGCAGTACTTC. Its protein is CASSLFSGSYEQYF.

The chain is built from TRBV5-1 and TRBJ1-4; 10 bases agree with TRBD1. CDR3 size: 15 residues. V was clipped by 0 bases and J by 5 bases; unmatched bases: 1. From germline, CDR1 is SGHRS and CDR2 YFSETQ. In DNA, the CDR3 is TGCGCCAGCAGCTTGGCGGGACAGGGGAATGAAAAACTGTTTTTT. Translating gives CASSLAGQGNEKLFF.

The chain employs TRBV6-5 and TRBJ2-1, with D unresolved. The length of the CDR3 is 14 residues. V was pared by 0 bases and J by 5 bases, with 8 bases between. Germline CDR1 MNHEY, CDR2 SVGAGI. The CDR3 coding sequence is TGTGCCAGCAGTTACTCCGGGTCGAACAATGAGCAGTTCTTC. Translation gives CASSYSGSNNEQFF.

The J gene is TRBJ2-3, the V gene TRBV19, with no clear D. Trimming took 11 bases from V and 6 from J, leaving 12 bases between them. Germline V gives CDR1 LNHDA, CDR2 SQIVND (reference sequence). This CDR3 region has 11 residues. In DNA, the CDR3 is TGTGCCGACCCCCCTCTGGATACGCAGTATTTT. This codes for CADPPLDTQYF.

The chain recombines TRBV5-8 with TRBJ2-6, with D uncertain. CDR1 SGHTS and CDR2 YDEGEE come from the germline V gene. This CDR3 contains 18 residues. V was clipped by 0 bases and J by 0 bases, with 13 bases between them. This chain's CDR3 is CASSLARRPSSGANVLTF. Written as DNA, the CDR3 is TGTGCCAGCAGCTTGGCCCGCAGACCGAGCTCTGGGGCCAACGTCCTGACTTTC.

This chain links TRBV7-2 with TRBJ2-1, with D perhaps TRBD1 (6 bases). Germline values: CDR1 SGHTA, CDR2 FQGNSA. Between the trimmed V and J ends, which lost 4 bases and 2 bases, there was a span of 12 bases. The CDR3 covers 15 residues. The CDR3 DNA is TGTGCCAGCAGCTGGGACATCGGTCCCTACAATGAGCAGTTCTTC. This encodes CASSWDIGPYNEQFF.

V is TRBV5-6 and J is TRBJ1-5; 7 positions agree with TRBD1. The CDR3 has 13 amino acids. CDR1 is SGHDT and CDR2 is YYEEEE in the germline V gene. The V and J ends lost 4 bases and 7 bases, in that order; junction bases with no gene match: 5. The CDR3 protein is CASSLGGGQPQHF. CDR3 DNA sequence: TGTGCCAGCAGCCTGGGAGGGGGCCAGCCCCAGCATTTT.

This chain uses TRBV11-1 with TRBJ2-3; maybe TRBD2 (6 bases). Germline CDR1 and CDR2: SGHAT and FQDESV (reference sequence). V was pared by 5 bases and J by 0 bases, with 12 bases between. The CDR3 consists of 15 residues. The CDR3 DNA reads TGTGCCAGCAGCCAATCTGGGGGGAGCACAGATACGCAGTATTTT. Protein product: CASSQSGGSTDTQYF.

The genes are TRBV5-1 and TRBJ2-5; TRBD2 matches 7 bases. V dropped 3 bases and J dropped 0; count of bases not matched to a gene: 2. CDR3 length: 14 amino acids. Per germline, CDR1 SGHRS and CDR2 YFSETQ. The CDR3 protein is CASSWGGDQETQYF. The CDR3 DNA follows: TGCGCCAGCAGCTGGGGGGGGGACCAAGAGACCCAGTACTTC.

This clone was observed a handful of times. The chain joins TRBV5-1 to TRBJ1-2; TRBD1 might be the D (5 bases). The V end lost 0 bases, the J end lost 8 bases, and 11 bases lay between the germline ends. There are 13 residues in the CDR3. The V gene's germline CDR1 is SGHRS and CDR2 YFSETQ. CDR3 loop: CASSLAGAGGYTF. CDR3 in DNA: TGCGCCAGCAGCTTGGCTGGGGCTGGAGGCTACACCTTC.

The table lists this clone with a few counts. The chain is built from TRBV18 and TRBJ1-1; 8 positions agree with TRBD1. CDR3 size: 15 residues. The germline V gene has CDR1 KGHSH and CDR2 LQKENI. Trimming at V came to 2 bases and at J to 0 bases, leaving 2 bases not matched to a gene. The CDR3 loop is CASSPNRGMNTEAFF. In nucleotides, the CDR3 is TGTGCCAGCTCACCAAACAGGGGGATGAACACTGAAGCTTTCTTT.

This rearrangement joins TRBV7-8 to TRBJ2-1; TRBD2 aligns across 12 bases. J was trimmed by 0 bases and V by 4 bases; bases with no gene match: 4. Germline V gene data show CDR1 as SGHVS and CDR2 as FQNEAQ. The CDR3 is 17 residues long. Here the CDR3 DNA reads TGTGCCAGCAGCTCACGACTAGCGGGGGTCTCCTACAATGAGCAGTTCTTC. It yields the protein CASSSRLAGVSYNEQFF. Combining the CDR3 with reference TRBV7-8 and TRBJ2-1 gives the whole variable domain GAGVSQSPRYKVAKRGQDVALRCDPISGHVSLFWYQQALGQGPEFLTYFQNEAQLDKSGLPSDRFFAERPEGSVSTLKIQRTQQEDSAVYLCASSSRLAGVSYNEQFFGPGTRLTVL.

The chain couples TRBV6-6 to TRBJ2-1; D is possibly TRBD1 or TRBD2 (6 bases each). CDR1 is MNHNY, CDR2 SVGAGI, per germline (reference sequence). With 2 bases removed from V and 9 bases from J, the gap between germline ends came to 17 bases. This CDR3 region has 15 residues. CDR3 sequence: CASSYQNPGGSEQFF. CDR3 coding DNA: TGTGCCAGCAGTTACCAAAACCCCGGGGGCAGTGAGCAGTTCTTC.

The rearrangement links TRBV6-5 to TRBJ2-5, with D possibly matching TRBD1 (6 bases). Germline V gene data show CDR1 as MNHEY and CDR2 as SVGAGI. V dropped 6 bases and J dropped 4 bases, with 15 bases sitting between them. The CDR3 has 14 residues. Written as DNA, the CDR3 is TGTGCCAGCAGCACCCGGACAGCGGTAGAGACCCAGTACTTC. Translated: CASSTRTAVETQYF.

The chain employs TRBV5-4 and TRBJ2-5, with 8 nucleotides matching TRBD2. Germline V lookup: CDR1 SGHNT, CDR2 YYREEE (reference sequence). Trimming removed 4 bases from V and 0 bases from J; junction bases left unmatched: 5. This CDR3 comprises 15 residues. CDR3 amino acids: CASSSGGLYQETQYF. CDR3 bases: TGTGCCAGCAGCAGCGGGGGCCTGTACCAAGAGACCCAGTACTTC. The full variable domain, in which reference TRBV5-4 and TRBJ2-5 provide the parts outside the CDR3, is ETGVTQSPTHLIKTRGQQVTLRCSSQSGHNTVSWYQQALGQGPQFIFQYYREEENGRGNFPPRFSGLQFPNYSSELNVNALELDDSALYLCASSSGGLYQETQYFGPGTRLLVL.

This chain joins TRBV5-5 and TRBJ1-2; possible D gene TRBD1, 5 bases. V lost 0 bases to trimming and J lost 2 bases, with 8 bases between them. This CDR3 has 14 residues. The germline CDR1 and CDR2 sequences are SGHKS and YYEKEE (reference sequence). The CDR3, as DNA: TGTGCCAGCAGCTTGGGGCAGGGCAACTATGGCTACACCTTC. This codes for CASSLGQGNYGYTF.

V is TRBV28 and J is TRBJ2-2; TRBD2 aligns across 7 bases. Germline V gene lookup returns CDR1 MDHEN and CDR2 SYDVKM. Unmatched junction bases numbered 9, after V lost 7 bases and J lost 4 bases. CDR3 length: 15 amino acids. The CDR3 loop reads CASKAGVGSTGELFF. The CDR3 DNA reads TGTGCCAGCAAGGCGGGAGTAGGATCCACCGGGGAGCTGTTTTTT.

The chain is built from TRBV28 and TRBJ2-7; TRBD2 might be the D (6 bases). Trimming cost V 4 bases and J 13 bases, with 14 bases left between them. The germline V gene has CDR1 MDHEN and CDR2 SYDVKM. The CDR3 totals 11 residues. The CDR3 nucleotides are TGTGCCAGCAGTTCGGGACTGAGGGATTACTTC. It codes for CASSSGLRDYF.

J is TRBJ2-3 and V is TRBV6-5; D not certain. CDR3 length: 11 residues. Germline assignment: CDR1 MNHEY and CDR2 SVGAGI. With 4 bases removed from V and 3 bases from J, the gap between germline ends came to 2 bases. The CDR3 region is CASSSTDTQYF. For the CDR3, the DNA is TGTGCCAGCAGTTCAACAGATACGCAGTATTTT.

There are a few counts of this clone. The chain carries TRBV28 and TRBJ2-7; 7 bases fit TRBD1. The CDR3 totals 15 residues. J gave up 5 bases and V 3 bases, and 10 bases lay outside the gene matches. Germline CDR1 and CDR2: MDHEN and SYDVKM. The CDR3 DNA reads TGTGCCAGCAGTTTTTACAGGGGTGGTAGGAACGAGCAGTACTTC. Amino acid sequence: CASSFYRGGRNEQYF.

V is TRBV6-5 and J is TRBJ2-2; D possibly corresponds to TRBD1 (6 bases). The V gene's germline CDR1 is MNHEY and CDR2 SVGAGI. The germline V and J ends were trimmed by 0 bases and 3 bases, with 11 bases remaining between them. There are 16 residues in the CDR3. The CDR3 nucleotides read TGTGCCAGCAGTTACTCGTGGGGGCCAGACACCGGGGAGCTGTTTTTT. It yields the protein CASSYSWGPDTGELFF.

This sequence joins TRBV6-5 and TRBJ2-5; 11 nucleotides line up with TRBD2. This CDR3 contains 15 residues. Germline CDR1 reads MNHEY; CDR2 reads SVGAGI. J gave up 5 bases and V 5 bases, and 7 bases lay outside the gene matches. CDR3: CASSLAGGASETQYF. CDR3 DNA sequence: TGTGCCAGCAGTCTAGCGGGGGGCGCATCTGAGACCCAGTACTTC.